This entry is about one TCR beta chain. The sample originates from a study of T cells in Graves' hyperthyroidism and ophthalmopathy. From RNA transcripts, TCR beta CDR3 regions were amplified. With the HTBI primer set, the TCR CDR3 went through a first round of RT-PCR. TCRdb reprocessed the multiplex PCR reads with MiXCR, giving one entry per CDR3 protein. This table holds hundreds of thousands of distinct CDR3 sequences, about 15% found once. Trimming took 3 bases from V and 5 from J; bases not matched to a gene: 12. Germline V CDR1 and CDR2: SGHRS, YFSETQ. This CDR3 has 17 residues. The study defined stable Graves' hyperthyroidism as no ophthalmopathy progression within 18 months. Clinical symptoms, serum thyroxine and TRAb, thyroid ultrasound and orbital computed tomography together formed the diagnostic basis.

Sequencing used blood. The chain links TRBV5-1 to TRBJ2-1, with 9 bases that match TRBD2. The source of this sequence is a woman under 30 with Graves' hyperthyroidism. CDR3 bases: TGCGCCAGCAGCTACCGCCCCGCGGGAGGGTTCGACAATGAGCAGTTCTTC. It codes for CASSYRPAGGFDNEQFF.